These 21 T cell receptor beta chains originate from one sample sequenced in a study of blood T cell repertoires in COVID-19. Sequencing used immunoSEQ multiplex PCR; TCRdb keeps in-frame clones, though not all of them. The data contain over 150,000 clones, roughly 90% of them seen just once; the ten biggest clones take up roughly a sixth. The sequencing input was peripheral blood. The receptors shown here come from a man aged 50 to 59 with COVID-19, enrolled during active disease.

The chain links TRBV5-5 to TRBJ1-2, with D uncertain. V was cut by 0 bases and J by 2 bases, with 8 bases left in between. The germline gives CDR1 SGHKS, CDR2 YYEKEE (reference sequence). This CDR3 has 14 amino acids. CDR3 in DNA: TGTGCCAGCAGCTTGGATCCTGTGAACTATGGCTACACCTTC. This sequence encodes CASSLDPVNYGYTF.

The chain recombines TRBV19 with TRBJ2-5, with a weak D call TRBD1 (5 bases). The CDR3 length is 16 residues. Germline CDR1 and CDR2: LNHDA and SQIVND (reference sequence). V shed 5 bases and J shed 1 base, with 17 bases lying between them. The CDR3 DNA reads as TGTGCCAGTAGTCCGATTGGAACAGGCTCCCAAGAGACCCAGTACTTC. Protein: CASSPIGTGSQETQYF.

This chain joins TRBV19 and TRBJ1-1; D perhaps matches TRBD1 (5 bases). Trimming took 9 bases from V and 6 from J, leaving 17 bases between them. The CDR3 has 13 amino acids. Germline V CDR1 and CDR2: LNHDA, SQIVND (reference sequence). CDR3 nucleotides: TGTGCCAGCAAGGAAATGGGGCTCGCTGAAGCTTTCTTT. Its protein is CASKEMGLAEAFF.

This clone was observed a handful of times. The chain combines TRBV9 with TRBJ1-4; tentative D call: TRBD1 (5 bases). The V gene's germline CDR1 is SGDLS and CDR2 YYNGEE. CDR3 length: 15 amino acids. The V end lost 0 bases, the J end lost 8 bases, and 14 bases lay between the germline ends. CDR3 DNA sequence: TGTGCCAGCAGCGTAGGTTTGGCGGGGGGAGAAAAACTGTTTTTT. It encodes CASSVGLAGGEKLFF.

This chain connects TRBV30 to TRBJ2-3, with TRBD2 matching over 16 bases. The CDR3 consists of 16 residues. Germline assignment: CDR1 GTSNPN and CDR2 SVGIG (reference sequence). The ends lost 2 bases at V and 6 bases at J; junction bases unmatched: 5. CDR3 bases: TGTGCCTGGAGTCTCGGGACTAGCGGGGGGGCTGATACGCAGTATTTT. This translates into CAWSLGTSGGADTQYF.

The rearrangement links TRBV9 to TRBJ2-3; 8 positions agree with TRBD2. Losses at the gene ends were 4 bases for V and 0 bases for J; bases not matched to a gene: 4. CDR1 and CDR2 from the germline V gene are SGDLS and YYNGEE. CDR3 length: 15 residues. The CDR3 loop is CASSPRGGSTDTQYF. In nucleotides, the CDR3 is TGTGCCAGCAGCCCCCGGGGGGGCAGCACAGATACGCAGTATTTT.

About this clone: One end of the junction does not line up with germline, which may come from a read error. The chain carries TRBV7-9 and TRBJ2-3, with a tentative D call TRBD2 (7 bases). The CDR3 runs 15 residues. Germline-derived CDR1 and CDR2 are SEHNR and FQNEAQ (reference sequence). CDR3 bases: TGTGCCAGCAGCTTAGGGGGCGGGGGCCAGATAGTGTTCCTTTTT. It encodes CASSLGGGGQIVFLF.

This rearrangement joins TRBV6-2 or TRBV6-3 to TRBJ2-5, with 10 nucleotides matching TRBD1. Trimming at V came to 4 bases and at J to 3 bases, leaving 8 bases not matched to a gene. CDR1 is MNHEY, CDR2 SVGEGT, per germline. The CDR3 is 16 amino acids. CDR3 amino acids: CASSLPPGTGEETQYF. DNA for the CDR3: TGTGCCAGCAGTTTACCCCCCGGGACAGGGGAAGAGACCCAGTACTTC.

The V call is TRBV5-4, the J call TRBJ2-6; a weak D match, TRBD1 (6 bases). Germline CDR1 and CDR2: SGHNT and YYREEE (reference sequence). Trimming shortened V by 0 bases and J by 0 bases, and 13 bases separated the two germline ends. The CDR3 is made up of 18 amino acids. In DNA, the CDR3 is TGTGCCAGCAGCTTGGTGTCAGGGGTGGGCTCTGGGGCCAACGTCCTGACTTTC. It specifies CASSLVSGVGSGANVLTF.

This rearrangement joins TRBV27 to TRBJ1-5; D may be TRBD1 (6 bases). This CDR3 comprises 16 residues. V was trimmed by 5 bases and J by 0 bases, leaving 14 bases between them. Looked up from germline, CDR1 is MNHEY and CDR2 is SMNVEV (reference sequence). The CDR3 DNA follows: TGTGCCAGCAGTAGCCTAGGGGGGGTTAGCAATCAGCCCCAGCATTTT. This translates into CASSSLGGVSNQPQHF.

V gene TRBV5-1 combines with J gene TRBJ1-6; 7 bases align to TRBD1. The CDR3 is 14 amino acids. The V and J ends lost 4 bases and 7 bases, in that order; junction bases with no gene match: 5. CDR1 and CDR2 (germline): SGHRS, YFSETQ. CDR3 coding DNA: TGCGCCAGCAGCCCCGACAGGGAAAATTCACCCCTCCACTTT. It yields the protein CASSPDRENSPLHF.

Details on this clone: This same CDR3 is encoded by further DNA sequences in the sample. The rearrangement uses TRBV6-5 and TRBJ1-6; TRBD1 aligns across 7 bases. Germline-derived CDR1 and CDR2 are MNHEY and SVGAGI. V lost 4 bases and J lost 0; bases outside the gene matches: 3. This CDR3 comprises 16 residues. The CDR3 sequence is CASSLTGSSYNSPLHF. The CDR3 bases are TGTGCCAGCAGTTTGACAGGGAGCTCCTATAATTCACCCCTCCACTTT.

CDR3 sequence reads: CASSYSRVTYEQYF. The CDR3 DNA sequence: TGTGCCAGCAGTTACTCGAGGGTCACCTACGAGCAGTACTTC. The chain has TRBV6-2 or TRBV6-3 and TRBJ2-7, with D perhaps TRBD2 (5 bases). Trimming left V 0 bases short and J 2 bases short, with 8 bases between. Per germline, CDR1 MNHEY and CDR2 SVGEGT. The CDR3 spans 14 residues.

A single count supports this clone. The chain couples TRBV29-1 to TRBJ2-3; 9 bases match TRBD1. Germline CDR1 and CDR2: SQVTM and ANQGSEA. The CDR3 runs to 13 residues. V lost 6 bases to trimming and J lost 1 base; unmatched junction nucleotides: 2. The CDR3 DNA sequence: TGCAGCGTCAGACAGGGGGGCACAGATACGCAGTATTTT. Translation gives CSVRQGGTDTQYF.

This clone has a count of ten or more. V is TRBV5-4 and J is TRBJ1-2; D may be TRBD1 (6 bases). The germline gives CDR1 SGHNT, CDR2 YYREEE (reference sequence). This CDR3 has 13 amino acids. V lost 0 bases and J 6 bases, leaving 9 bases between the germline ends. CDR3 loop: CASSLAGVDGYTF. CDR3 sequence (DNA): TGTGCCAGCAGCTTGGCAGGGGTCGATGGCTACACCTTC. The full variable domain, in which reference TRBV5-4 and TRBJ1-2 provide the parts outside the CDR3, is ETGVTQSPTHLIKTRGQQVTLRCSSQSGHNTVSWYQQALGQGPQFIFQYYREEENGRGNFPPRFSGLQFPNYSSELNVNALELDDSALYLCASSLAGVDGYTFGSGTRLTVV.

The chain couples TRBV5-1 to TRBJ2-3; D is uncertain. Germline V gene data show CDR1 as SGHRS and CDR2 as YFSETQ. V was cut by 8 bases and J by 0 bases, with 7 bases left in between. CDR3 length: 12 residues. This CDR3 reads CARERSTDTQYF. DNA for the CDR3: TGCGCCAGAGAACGGAGCACAGATACGCAGTATTTT.

The chain links TRBV6-6 to TRBJ1-2; 8 bases agree with TRBD1. CDR1 is MNHNY, CDR2 SVGAGI, per germline (reference sequence). CDR3 length: 16 residues. With V trimmed by 2 bases and J by 8 bases, 13 bases remained unmatched. The CDR3 loop is CASSYRQGAALPGYTF. Here the CDR3 DNA reads TGTGCCAGCAGTTACCGTCAGGGGGCGGCCCTCCCCGGCTACACCTTC.

The rearrangement links TRBV3-1 (or the pseudogene TRBV3-2) to TRBJ2-3; 9 positions match TRBD2. This CDR3 contains 18 residues. Germline V gene sequence: CDR1 LGHDT, CDR2 YNNKEL (reference sequence). J lost 4 bases, V lost 1 base, and 12 bases had no gene match. CDR3 region: CASSQAVFGGGAADTQYF. The DNA of the CDR3 is TGTGCCAGCAGCCAAGCCGTATTTGGCGGGGGGGCCGCAGATACGCAGTATTTT.

The CDR3 here is CSVVDRSRSIGETQYF. In DNA, the CDR3 is TGCAGCGTTGTGGACAGGAGTCGCAGTATAGGGGAGACCCAGTACTTC. V usage is TRBV29-1 and J usage is TRBJ2-5; 7 bases match TRBD1. Looked up from germline, CDR1 is SQVTM and CDR2 is ANQGSEA. V was clipped by 4 bases and J by 5 bases; unmatched bases: 16. The CDR3 is made up of 16 amino acids.

V is TRBV4-2 and J is TRBJ2-5; D perhaps matches TRBD1 (6 bases). Trimming pared 4 bases from V and 2 bases from J, leaving 14 bases between. This CDR3 spans 15 amino acids. In germline, CDR1 is LGHNA, CDR2 YNFKEQ. CDR3 loop: CASSRSEGVQETQYF. The CDR3 region has the DNA TGTGCCAGCAGCCGTTCTGAGGGGGTTCAAGAGACCCAGTACTTC.

The chain combines TRBV6-4 with TRBJ2-3, with 12 bases aligning to TRBD2. Germline loops: CDR1 MRHNA, CDR2 SNTAGT. CDR3 length: 16 amino acids. The V segment lost 0 bases and the J segment 6 bases; nucleotides outside the gene matches: 4. The CDR3 DNA sequence: TGTGCCAGCAGTGACTCGTCTAGCGGGGGGGCTGATACGCAGTATTTT. Its protein product is CASSDSSSGGADTQYF.